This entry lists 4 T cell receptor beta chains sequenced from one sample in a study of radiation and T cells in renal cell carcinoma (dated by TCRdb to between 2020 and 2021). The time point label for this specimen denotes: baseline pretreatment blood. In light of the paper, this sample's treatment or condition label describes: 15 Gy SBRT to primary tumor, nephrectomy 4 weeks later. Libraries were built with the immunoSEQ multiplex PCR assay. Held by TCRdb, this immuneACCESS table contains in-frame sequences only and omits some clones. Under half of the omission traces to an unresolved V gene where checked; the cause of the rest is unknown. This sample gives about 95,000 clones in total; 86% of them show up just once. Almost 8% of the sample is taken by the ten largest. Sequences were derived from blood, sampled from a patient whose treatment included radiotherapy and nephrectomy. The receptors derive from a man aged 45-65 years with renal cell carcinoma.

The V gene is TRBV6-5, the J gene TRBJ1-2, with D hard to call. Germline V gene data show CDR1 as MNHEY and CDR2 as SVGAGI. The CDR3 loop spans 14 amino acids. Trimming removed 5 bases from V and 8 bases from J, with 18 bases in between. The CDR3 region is CASSQPGLPAGYTF. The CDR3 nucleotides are TGTGCCAGCAGTCAACCGGGGTTACCCGCGGGCTACACCTTC.

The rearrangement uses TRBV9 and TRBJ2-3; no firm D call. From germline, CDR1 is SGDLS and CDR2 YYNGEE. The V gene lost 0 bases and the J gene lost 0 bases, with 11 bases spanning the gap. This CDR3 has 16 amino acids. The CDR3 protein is CASSVDSQLSTDTQYF. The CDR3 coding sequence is TGTGCCAGCAGCGTAGACTCACAGCTGAGCACAGATACGCAGTATTTT.

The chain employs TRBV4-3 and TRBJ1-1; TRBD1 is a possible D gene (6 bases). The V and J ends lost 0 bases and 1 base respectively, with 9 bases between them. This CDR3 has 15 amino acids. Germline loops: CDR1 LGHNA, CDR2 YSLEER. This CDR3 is CASSQDPGENTEAFF. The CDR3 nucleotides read TGCGCCAGCAGCCAAGACCCAGGGGAGAACACTGAAGCTTTCTTT.

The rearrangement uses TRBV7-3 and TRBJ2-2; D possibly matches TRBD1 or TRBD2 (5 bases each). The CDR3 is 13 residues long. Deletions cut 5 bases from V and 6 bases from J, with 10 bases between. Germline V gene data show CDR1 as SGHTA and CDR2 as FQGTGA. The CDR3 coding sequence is TGTGCCAGCAGCCTCCTGGGGGCCGGGGAGCTGTTTTTT. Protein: CASSLLGAGELFF.